The clone carrying this TCR beta chain occurred a few times. Per the authors' pipeline: Estimates of nucleated cell counts were drawn from the amplification of reference gene primers. This table comes from immunoSEQ multiplex PCR, and its TCRdb copy is limited to in-frame clones, with some not included. The DNA was the basis for D and trimming; V, J and clone size are from that table. The table lists around 37,000 clones, 80% to 95% of them singletons. These data originate in a study of blood T cell repertoires in COVID-19. This receptor was taken from an elderly woman with acute or convalescent COVID-19. What was sequenced was peripheral blood.

Here the CDR3 reads CASSYSSGTARGYTF. CDR3 nucleotide sequence: TGTGCCAGCAGTTACTCATCCGGGACAGCCCGGGGCTACACCTTC. V gene TRBV6-5 combines with J gene TRBJ1-2; 7 bases line up with TRBD1. J was trimmed by 8 bases and V by 0 bases; bases with no gene match: 9. Germline V gene data show CDR1 as MNHEY and CDR2 as SVGAGI. The CDR3 consists of 15 residues.